Given below is one T cell receptor beta chain in context. The method was immunoSEQ multiplex PCR; TCRdb's version includes in-frame clones alone and lacks a portion of them. The sample lists about 94,000 clones, roughly 88% seen once, with 9.5% to 13% in the top ten. These data belong to a study of T cell responses to AZD1222 COVID-19 vaccine. CDR3 length equals 16 residues. Germline assignment: CDR1 SGHDN and CDR2 FVKESK. Trimming took off 7 bases at V and 3 bases at J, with 22 bases between the two ends. The sequencing used peripheral blood, collected 28 days after the second AZD1222 dose. The source of this sequence is an adult who received the AZD1222 COVID-19 vaccine. The chain couples TRBV14 to TRBJ2-7; perhaps TRBD2 as D (7 bases). The chain's CDR3 is CASTRRGGRWNYEQYF. Written as DNA, the CDR3 is TGTGCCAGCACCCGAAGGGGGGGCCGATGGAACTACGAGCAGTACTTC.